This T cell receptor (beta chain) was captured in a study of blood T cells in healthy people across ages. As regards this clonotype: The antigen remains undetermined.

Findings and limits, study-wide: Observed TCR beta diversity per million T cells went down as age went up. This fall followed a roughly linear course with age. One million T cells yielded diversity estimates that were considered underestimates.

Then a second PCR, running about 7 to 11 cycles, was carried out with a sample-barcoded 5' primer and a J-beta primer mix. TCRdb reanalysed the 5' RACE reads using MiXCR and keeps one entry per CDR3 protein. The sample holds more than 650,000 distinct CDR3 sequences, roughly 50% seen once. A minimum of 7 million PBMCs was isolated per sample. This CDR3 spans 21 amino acids. Trimming removed 5 bases at V and 3 bases at J, with 34 bases between. Germline lookup yields CDR1 SGHAT and CDR2 FQNNGV. The genes are TRBV11-2 and TRBJ2-5; D tentatively fits TRBD1 or TRBD2 (6 bases each). The clonotype comes from a man older than 75 in good health. Sequenced: blood. For the CDR3, the DNA is TGTGCCAGCAGCCGCCCACGTCAGACCGGGGGCTCTCCGACCCTAAAAGAGACCCAGTACTTC. This codes for CASSRPRQTGGSPTLKETQYF.